Listed below are T cell receptor beta chains from one sample, sequenced in a study of blood T cell repertoires in COVID-19. Some clones are missing from TCRdb's copy, which holds only in-frame ones; the method was immunoSEQ multiplex PCR. The sample includes roughly 43,000 clones, under 90% of them seen just once. Sequenced sample: peripheral blood. The receptor set was obtained from a woman aged 70-85 years with acute or convalescent COVID-19. Each CDR3 is given with its conserved first and last residue.

V,J,CDR3
TRBV7-3,TRBJ2-5,CASSPSGGQETQYF
TRBV15,TRBJ2-7,CATSFERGVGEQYF
TRBV6-2/TRBV6-3,TRBJ2-3,CASSYRQGSWSDTQYF
TRBV3-1/TRBV3-2,TRBJ2-1,CASSQSGTSGSNEQFF
TRBV12-3/TRBV12-4,TRBJ1-5,CASQGQNQPQHF
TRBV2,TRBJ2-1,CASSERVAGVEQFF
TRBV5-4,TRBJ1-1,CASSPAMNTEAFF
TRBV6-2/TRBV6-3,TRBJ1-2,CASSRNLRHPGQGANYGYTF
TRBV3-1/TRBV3-2,TRBJ2-5,CASSLRGGPTKETQYF
TRBV24-1,TRBJ1-2,CATSDLTEYGYTF
TRBV6-5,TRBJ2-2,CASRAQGASTGELFF